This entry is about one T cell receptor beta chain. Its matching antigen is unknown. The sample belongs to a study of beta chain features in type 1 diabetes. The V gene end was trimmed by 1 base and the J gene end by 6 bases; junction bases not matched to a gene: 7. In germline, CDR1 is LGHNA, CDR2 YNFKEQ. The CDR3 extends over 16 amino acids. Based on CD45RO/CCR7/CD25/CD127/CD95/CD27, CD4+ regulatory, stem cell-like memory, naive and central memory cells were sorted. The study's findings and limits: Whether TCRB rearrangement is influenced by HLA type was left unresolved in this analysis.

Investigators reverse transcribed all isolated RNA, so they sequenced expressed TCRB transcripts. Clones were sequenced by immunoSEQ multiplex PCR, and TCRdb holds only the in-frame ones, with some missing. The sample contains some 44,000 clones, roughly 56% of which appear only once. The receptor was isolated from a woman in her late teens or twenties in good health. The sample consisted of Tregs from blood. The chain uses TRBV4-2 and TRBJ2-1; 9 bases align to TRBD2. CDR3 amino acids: CASSQGAGGGFNEQFF. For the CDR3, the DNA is TGTGCCAGCAGCCAAGGGGCGGGAGGGGGGTTCAATGAGCAGTTCTTC.